The count of the clone carrying this T cell receptor beta chain is one. Measured with immunoSEQ multiplex PCR; TCRdb has only the in-frame clones, and not every one. The repertoire includes about 710,000 clones, approximately 87% of them detected once, and 0.0094% sits in the top ten. The data stem from a study of shared T cell receptors in the human thymus. These data also featured in a second study, about human thymus T cells. From that study: Corrective cardiac surgery supplied the resected thymus tissue.

The receptor comes from a boy younger than two with a congenital heart defect. The sequenced sample was thymocytes.

This CDR3 is CASSSGTASTDTQYF. The CDR3 region has the DNA TGTGCCAGCAGTTCAGGGACAGCTAGCACAGATACGCAGTATTTT. The rearrangement links TRBV28 to TRBJ2-3; 7 bases are shared with TRBD1. There are 15 residues in the CDR3. V was clipped by 4 bases and J by 0 bases; unmatched bases: 4. Germline V gene sequence: CDR1 MDHEN, CDR2 SYDVKM.